This passage covers 18 T cell receptor beta chains from one sample sequenced in a study of cytomegalovirus exposure and HLA in healthy donors. Primers: 60 Vbeta forward and 13 Jbeta reverse. Sequenced by immunoSEQ multiplex PCR; TCRdb stores in-frame clones only, minus some. The table has 72,000 or so clones, around 78% seen once. Sample: PBMCs. These receptors were collected from a man between 18 and 29 years old in good health and CMV-seropositive.

The rearrangement joins TRBV5-1 to TRBJ1-2; D remains unclear. Germline V CDR1 and CDR2: SGHRS, YFSETQ. The CDR3 runs to 14 residues. The V end lost 4 bases, the J end lost 6 bases, and 16 bases lay between the germline ends. CDR3 in amino acids: CASSPRTAWDGYTF. The CDR3 nucleotides read TGCGCCAGCAGCCCCCGAACAGCCTGGGATGGCTACACCTTC.

In its sample, this clone was seen a few times. The rearrangement uses TRBV6-1 and TRBJ1-2; D is unresolved. V was shortened by 3 bases and J by 4 bases, with 12 bases between the two germline ends. This CDR3 comprises 14 residues. Germline V gives CDR1 MNHNS, CDR2 SASEGT. The CDR3 loop reads CASSDSMGSYGYTF. Here the CDR3 DNA reads TGTGCCAGCAGTGACAGTATGGGGAGCTATGGCTACACCTTC.

This chain uses TRBV7-9 with TRBJ2-5, with D possibly matching TRBD1 (6 bases). The germline CDR1 and CDR2 sequences are SEHNR and FQNEAQ (reference sequence). V was clipped by 4 bases and J by 2 bases, with 11 bases between them. The CDR3 extends over 14 amino acids. This CDR3 reads CASSSMDRQETQYF. The CDR3 DNA follows: TGTGCCAGCAGCTCCATGGACAGACAAGAGACCCAGTACTTC. Filled out from reference TRBV7-9 and TRBJ2-5, the complete variable domain reads DTGVSQNPRHKITKRGQNVTFRCDPISEHNRLYWYRQTLGQGPEFLTYFQNEAQLEKSRLLSDRFSAERPKGSFSTLEIQRTEQGDSAMYLCASSSMDRQETQYFGPGTRLLVL.

This clone was seen more than once but under ten times. The chain joins TRBV30 to TRBJ1-1, with D hard to call. Trimming cost V 4 bases and J 0 bases, with 9 bases left between them. This CDR3 has 13 amino acids. Germline CDR1 is GTSNPN and CDR2 is SVGIG (reference sequence). The CDR3 nucleotides read TGTGCCTGGAATGCGGGCCTGAACACTGAAGCTTTCTTT. It codes for CAWNAGLNTEAFF.

This chain joins TRBV4-1 and TRBJ1-1; D remains ambiguous. Looked up from germline, CDR1 is MGHRA and CDR2 is YSYEKL. Trimming left V 0 bases short and J 4 bases short, with 6 bases between. This CDR3 spans 13 amino acids. CDR3 DNA sequence: TGCGCCAGCAGCCAAGAACCGGGCACTGAAGCTTTCTTT. Encoded protein: CASSQEPGTEAFF.

The CDR3 loop is CASSQRQGAYSGNTIYF. CDR3 coding DNA: TGCGCCAGCAGCCAACGGCAGGGGGCATACTCTGGAAACACCATATATTTT. V is TRBV4-1 and J is TRBJ1-3; 8 bases line up with TRBD1. V lost 2 bases, J lost 0 bases, and 6 bases stayed unmatched. In germline, CDR1 is MGHRA, CDR2 YSYEKL. The CDR3 spans 17 residues.

The chain recombines TRBV28 with TRBJ2-7, with 9 nucleotides matching TRBD1. Per germline, CDR1 MDHEN and CDR2 SYDVKM. V shed 8 bases, J shed 0 bases, and the junction held 5 bases outside the gene matches. This CDR3 is 14 amino acids long. CDR3 sequence reads: CASSGTGNSYEQYF. The CDR3 DNA follows: TGTGCCAGCTCCGGGACAGGGAACTCCTACGAGCAGTACTTC.

This clone was counted between two and nine times. The chain recombines TRBV5-1 with TRBJ1-1; a possible D gene is TRBD1 (5 bases). Germline V gene lookup returns CDR1 SGHRS and CDR2 YFSETQ. CDR3 length equals 15 residues. The V gene lost 4 bases and the J gene lost 3 bases, with 16 bases spanning the gap. In nucleotides, the CDR3 is TGCGCCAGCAGCCACCGCGGAGGGGACTACACTGAAGCTTTCTTT. Protein: CASSHRGGDYTEAFF. Variable domain in full (rest from reference TRBV5-1 and TRBJ1-1): KAGVTQTPRYLIKTRGQQVTLSCSPISGHRSVSWYQQTPGQGLQFLFEYFSETQRNKGNFPGRFSGRQFSNSRSEMNVSTLELGDSALYLCASSHRGGDYTEAFFGQGTRLTVV.

This sequence joins TRBV7-2 and TRBJ1-2; 7 bases match TRBD1. The CDR3 runs 15 residues. The germline V gene encodes CDR1 SGHTA and CDR2 FQGNSA. V gave up 3 bases and J gave up 6 bases; unmatched junction bases: 10. Here the CDR3 reads CASSFIKGALHGYTF. CDR3 coding DNA: TGTGCCAGCAGCTTTATTAAGGGGGCGCTTCATGGCTACACCTTC.

The chain joins TRBV2 to TRBJ2-7; D possibly corresponds to TRBD2 (6 bases). Germline V CDR1 and CDR2: SNHLY, FYNNEI. V lost 11 bases and J lost 5, with 16 bases in between. This CDR3 has 12 amino acids. The CDR3 reads CALRDWGDEQYF. The CDR3, as DNA: TGTGCCTTGCGGGACTGGGGCGACGAGCAGTACTTC. Full variable domain (rest looked up from reference TRBV2 and TRBJ2-7): EPEVTQTPSHQVTQMGQEVILRCVPISNHLYFYWYRQILGQKVEFLVSFYNNEISEKSEIFDDQFSVERPDGSNFTLKIRSTKLEDSAMYFCALRDWGDEQYFGPGTRLTVT.

The chain recombines TRBV7-9 with TRBJ2-7; 8 nucleotides match TRBD1. Germline values: CDR1 SEHNR, CDR2 FQNEAQ (reference sequence). Trimming at V came to 1 base and at J to 4 bases, leaving 3 bases not matched to a gene. This CDR3 spans 14 amino acids. CDR3 DNA sequence: TGTGCCAGCAGCTTAGAAGGACAGGGTTACGAGCAGTACTTC. Residues: CASSLEGQGYEQYF.

This chain links TRBV5-3 with TRBJ2-7; 10 bases line up with TRBD2. TRBV5-3 is placed among ORFs of uncertain function. J gave up 6 bases and V 4 bases, and 7 bases lay outside the gene matches. The CDR3 is made up of 14 amino acids. DNA of the CDR3: TGTGCCAGAAGCGAGGCTAGCGGGAGAGGCGAGCAGTACTTC. This codes for CARSEASGRGEQYF.

V usage is TRBV6-1 and J usage is TRBJ1-5; D not resolved. Looked up from germline, CDR1 is MNHNS and CDR2 is SASEGT. CDR3 size: 12 residues. Trimming removed 8 bases at V and 1 base at J, with 6 bases between. This CDR3 is CASCLSNQPQHF. The CDR3 DNA is TGTGCCAGCTGTCTAAGCAATCAGCCCCAGCATTTT.

This chain joins TRBV7-9 and TRBJ1-1; a weak D match, TRBD1 (6 bases). Trimming stripped 6 bases from V and 6 bases from J, with 17 bases between. Germline V gene data show CDR1 as SEHNR and CDR2 as FQNEAQ (reference sequence). The CDR3 loop spans 14 amino acids. The DNA of the CDR3 is TGTGCCAGCAGGTCAAGCGGGACAACTTCTGAAGCTTTCTTT. Protein sequence: CASRSSGTTSEAFF.

The gene calls are TRBV25-1 and TRBJ2-1, with 8 bases matching TRBD2. Germline CDR1 and CDR2: MGHDK and SYGVNS. The V segment lost 4 bases and the J segment 7 bases; nucleotides outside the gene matches: 9. The length of the CDR3 is 15 residues. In nucleotides, the CDR3 is TGTGCCAGCAGTGTAGCCGGGAGGGTTGGAAATGAGCAGTTCTTC. Translated: CASSVAGRVGNEQFF.

This clone has a single count. This chain joins TRBV27 and TRBJ1-5; TRBD1 matches 7 bases. With 4 bases clipped from V and 5 bases from J, the junction kept 5 bases outside the gene matches. From germline, CDR1 is MNHEY and CDR2 SMNVEV (reference sequence). CDR3 size: 14 residues. Here the CDR3 reads CASSSQGSHQPQHF. The CDR3 DNA is TGTGCCAGCAGTTCACAGGGGAGCCATCAGCCCCAGCATTTT.

The chain joins TRBV5-1 to TRBJ1-1, with 10 bases identical to TRBD1. This CDR3 contains 14 residues. V dropped 3 bases and J dropped 2; count of bases not matched to a gene: 1. Germline V gene sequence: CDR1 SGHRS, CDR2 YFSETQ. The CDR3 reads CASSSTGGNTEAFF. CDR3 coding DNA: TGCGCCAGCAGCTCGACAGGGGGCAACACTGAAGCTTTCTTT.

This sequence joins TRBV2 and TRBJ1-5, with D maybe TRBD1 (5 bases). The length of the CDR3 is 12 residues. Germline lookup yields CDR1 SNHLY and CDR2 FYNNEI. Trimming stripped 8 bases from V and 7 bases from J, with 12 bases between. The CDR3 region is CASGGVDQPQHF. The CDR3 DNA follows: TGTGCCAGCGGGGGGGTGGACCAGCCCCAGCATTTT.